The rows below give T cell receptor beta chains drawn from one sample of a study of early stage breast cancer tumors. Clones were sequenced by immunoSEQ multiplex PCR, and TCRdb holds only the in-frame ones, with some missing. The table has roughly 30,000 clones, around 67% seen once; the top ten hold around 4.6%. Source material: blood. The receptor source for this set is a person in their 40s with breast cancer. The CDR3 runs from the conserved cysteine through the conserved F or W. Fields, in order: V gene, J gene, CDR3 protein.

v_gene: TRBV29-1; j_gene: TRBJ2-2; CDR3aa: CSIQSGGELFF
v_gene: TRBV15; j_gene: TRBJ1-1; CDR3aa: CATSRDLWSGEGNTEAFF
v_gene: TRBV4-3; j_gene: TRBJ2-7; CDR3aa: CASSQGRTYEQYF
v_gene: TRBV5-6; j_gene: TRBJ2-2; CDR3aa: CASSLLASTGELFF
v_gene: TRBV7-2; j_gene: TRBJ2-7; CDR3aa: CASSHLDPISYEQYF
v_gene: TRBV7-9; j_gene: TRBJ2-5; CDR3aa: CASSLVGTSGTETQYF
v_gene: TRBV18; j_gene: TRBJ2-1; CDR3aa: CASSPTGDEQFF
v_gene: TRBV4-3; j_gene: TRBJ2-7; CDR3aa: CASSLQGGYEQYF
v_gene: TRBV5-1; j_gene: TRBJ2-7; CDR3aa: CASSLAELAETYEQYF
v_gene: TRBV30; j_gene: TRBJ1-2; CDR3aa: CAWRQGADYGYTF
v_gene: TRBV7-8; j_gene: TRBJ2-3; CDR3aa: CASSGRGRLTDTQYF
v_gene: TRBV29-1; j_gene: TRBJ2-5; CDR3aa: CSVEGFGGRVETQYF
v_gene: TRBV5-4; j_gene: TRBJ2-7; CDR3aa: CASSSRLAGDEQYF
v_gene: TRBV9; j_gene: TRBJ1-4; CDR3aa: CASGVGGENEKLFF
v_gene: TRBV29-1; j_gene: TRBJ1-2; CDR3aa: CSVAGDREAGYTF
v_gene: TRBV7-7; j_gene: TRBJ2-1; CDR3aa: CASSQSRGSGNNEQFF
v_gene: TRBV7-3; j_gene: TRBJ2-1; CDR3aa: CASSATGIPNEQFF
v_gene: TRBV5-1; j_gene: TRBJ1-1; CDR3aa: CASRLGQQNTEAFF
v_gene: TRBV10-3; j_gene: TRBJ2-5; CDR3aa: CAISDGGSETQYF
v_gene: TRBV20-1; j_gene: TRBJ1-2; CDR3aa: CSARDWDGYTF
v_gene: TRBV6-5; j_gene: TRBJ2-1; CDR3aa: CASSSGTTYNEQFF
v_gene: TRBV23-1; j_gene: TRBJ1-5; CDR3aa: CASSLKRRTGTYNQPQHF
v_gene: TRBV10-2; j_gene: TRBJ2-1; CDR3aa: CASIYPDDGDNEQFF
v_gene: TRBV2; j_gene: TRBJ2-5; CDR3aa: CASSELAGGETQYF
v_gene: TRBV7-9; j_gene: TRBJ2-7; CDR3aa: CASSPSLAGAEQYF
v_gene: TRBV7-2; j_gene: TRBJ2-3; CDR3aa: CASSLEWTSGRSGTQYF
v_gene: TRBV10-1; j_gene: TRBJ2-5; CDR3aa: CASSCGQETQYF
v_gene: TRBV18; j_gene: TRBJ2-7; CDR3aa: CASSRVTSGGPTYEQYF
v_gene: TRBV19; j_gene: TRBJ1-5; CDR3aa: CASSMGGQQPQHF
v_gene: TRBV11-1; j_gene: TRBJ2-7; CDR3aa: CASSFVGGDYEQYF
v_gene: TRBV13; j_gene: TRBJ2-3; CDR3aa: CASSYGTGYRTDTQYF
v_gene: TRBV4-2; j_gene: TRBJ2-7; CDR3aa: CASSQELTGGISYEQYF
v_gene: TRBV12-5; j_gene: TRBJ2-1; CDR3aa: CASGLANEQFF
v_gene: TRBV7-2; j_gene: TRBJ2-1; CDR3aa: CASSLDWGNEQFF
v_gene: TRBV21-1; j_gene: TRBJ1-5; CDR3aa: CASSGQGGQPQHF
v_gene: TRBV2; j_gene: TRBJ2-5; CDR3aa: CASRSLGQETQYF
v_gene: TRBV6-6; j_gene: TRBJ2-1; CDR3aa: CASSYKWEGGEQFF
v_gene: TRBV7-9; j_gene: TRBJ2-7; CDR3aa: CASSFFPRGRSNEQYF
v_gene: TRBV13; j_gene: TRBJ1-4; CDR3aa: CASSYQRGATNEKLFF
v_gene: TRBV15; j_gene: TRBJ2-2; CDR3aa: CATSRDEPSGRAQGGELFF
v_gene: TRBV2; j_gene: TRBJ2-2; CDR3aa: CASRFSAGETGELFF
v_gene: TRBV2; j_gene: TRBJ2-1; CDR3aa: CASSEGLMGGGEYNEQFF